A single sample is the source of the 6 T cell receptor beta chains below, sequenced in a study of T cell changes during pregnancy in multiple sclerosis. Repertoires were generated with immunoSEQ multiplex PCR, while TCRdb's copy carries only in-frame clones and drops some. Found here are tens of thousands of clones, roughly 88% of them singletons; the top ten hold 4.5%. Sequencing used CD8+ T cells from peripheral blood mononuclear cells, obtained after pregnancy. These TCRs come from a female donor with multiple sclerosis, enrolled in a pregnancy study.

CDR3 sequence: CASSQPDISNQPQHF. CDR3 nucleotides: TGCGCCAGCAGCCAACCAGACATTAGCAATCAGCCCCAGCATTTT. The chain links TRBV4-1 to TRBJ1-5; D not certain. The germline V and J ends were trimmed by 2 bases and 0 bases, with 8 bases remaining between them. Looked up from germline, CDR1 is MGHRA and CDR2 is YSYEKL. The CDR3 runs 15 residues.

The chain couples TRBV7-3 to TRBJ2-6; 7 positions match TRBD1. Germline assignment: CDR1 SGHTA and CDR2 FQGTGA. J lost 5 bases, V lost 4 bases, and 8 bases had no gene match. The CDR3 extends over 16 amino acids. The CDR3 DNA reads TGTGCCAGCAGCTACGATCGACAGGGCTGGGCCAACGTCCTGACTTTC. Amino acids: CASSYDRQGWANVLTF.

This chain connects TRBV11-3 to TRBJ2-5, with a tentative D call TRBD2 (7 bases). Germline V gene data show CDR1 as SGHNT and CDR2 as YENEEA. Trimming left V 6 bases short and J 1 base short, with 15 bases between. The CDR3 spans 15 residues. The CDR3 coding sequence is TGTGCCAGCAGTTCCTGGGGGGGCCTCCAAGAGACCCAGTACTTC. Residues: CASSSWGGLQETQYF.

V and J are TRBV4-1 and TRBJ2-5, with D possibly matching TRBD1 (5 bases). The CDR3 is 13 amino acids. The germline gives CDR1 MGHRA, CDR2 YSYEKL. V dropped 2 bases and J dropped 5 bases, with 9 bases sitting between them. CDR3 residues: CASSQTGRETQYF. CDR3 coding DNA: TGCGCCAGCAGCCAAACAGGAAGGGAGACCCAGTACTTC.

V usage is TRBV4-2 and J usage is TRBJ2-1, with 10 positions matching TRBD2. Germline lookup yields CDR1 LGHNA and CDR2 YNFKEQ. The CDR3 covers 16 residues. J gave up 5 bases and V 3 bases, and 7 bases lay outside the gene matches. DNA of the CDR3: TGTGCCAGCAGCCACCCTACTAGCGGGGCCAACAATGAGCAGTTCTTC. This translates into CASSHPTSGANNEQFF.

J is TRBJ1-2 and V is TRBV5-6; 8 nucleotides align to TRBD1. In germline, CDR1 is SGHDT, CDR2 YYEEEE. There are 13 residues in the CDR3. Unmatched junction bases numbered 5, after V lost 4 bases and J lost 6 bases. The CDR3 DNA follows: TGTGCCAGCAGCCCGGGGACAGGTCATGGCTACACCTTC. This gives the protein CASSPGTGHGYTF. The full variable domain, rest sourced from reference TRBV5-6 and TRBJ1-2, is DAGVTQSPTHLIKTRGQQVTLRCSPKSGHDTVSWYQQALGQGPQFIFQYYEEEERQRGNFPDRFSGHQFPNYSSELNVNALLLGDSALYLCASSPGTGHGYTFGSGTRLTVV.